The clone carrying this T cell receptor (beta chain) was seen many times. No antigen is known for it. The V end was cut by 2 bases, the J end by 3 bases, with 9 bases between. The CDR3 is 14 amino acids. Germline loops: CDR1 MNHEY, CDR2 SVGEGT. The source of the sample is a study of blood T cells in healthy people across ages. Study observations and caveats: Greater diversity and more naive CD4+ cells were seen in long-lived donors than in aged donors.

A J-beta primer mix and a sample-barcoded 5' primer were used in a second PCR of about 7 to 12 cycles. From the 5' RACE reads, TCRdb called clonotypes with MiXCR, one entry per CDR3 protein. The sample carries roughly 1,500,000 distinct CDR3 sequences, 30% to 40% recorded once. The source material was blood. This receptor was obtained from a woman aged 25 to 45 in good health. This chain joins TRBV6-2 or TRBV6-3 and TRBJ2-3, with D possibly being TRBD2 (5 bases). CDR3 in DNA: TGTGCCAGCAGTTACGTATCGGGAACAGATACGCAGTATTTT. It yields the protein CASSYVSGTDTQYF.